This T cell receptor (beta chain) was captured by sequencing in a study of T cell responses to AZD1222 COVID-19 vaccine. Study-wide background: Second-dose groups at about 4 or about 12 weeks were pooled.

V was pared by 5 bases and J by 1 base, with 5 bases of the junction left unmatched. This CDR3 has 15 residues. Germline V gene data show CDR1 as SGHTA and CDR2 as FQGNSA. The table came from immunoSEQ multiplex PCR; TCRdb's copy has only in-frame clones and leaves some out. This table has approximately 80,000 clones, about 87% appearing once. Study observations and caveats: The study reported that nearly half of spike-specific TCRs target unmutated variant regions. The peak T cell response came first, and repertoires were sampled only after it. Along spike, vaccine-associated CD4 TCRs were found throughout, with dominance at 160-218 and 743-854.

Note on this clone: The antigen is not known.

The V gene is TRBV7-2, the J gene TRBJ1-1; 9 bases are shared with TRBD1. This receptor was identified in an adult in good health. Sample: peripheral blood, taken on day 0 of AZD1222 vaccination. CDR3 coding DNA: TGTGCCAGCAGCCTCCAGGACAGGGGGAACACTGAAGCTTTCTTT. Translation gives CASSLQDRGNTEAFF. Based on the CDR3 plus reference TRBV7-2 and TRBJ1-1, the full variable domain is GAGVSQSPSNKVTEKGKDVELRCDPISGHTALYWYRQSLGQGLEFLIYFQGNSAPDKSGLPSDRFSAERTGGSVSTLTIQRTQQEDSAVYLCASSLQDRGNTEAFFGQGTRLTVV.